This T cell receptor beta chain appears in the sequencing data of a study of blood T cell repertoires in COVID-19. The overall study: From the United States, Italy and Spain came samples of acute and convalescent COVID-19. Sources were T cells, B-cell-depleted T cells, or PBMCs; the material itself was cDNA or gDNA.

How the authors handled the data: Using reference gene primer amplification, nucleated cell counts were estimated. TCRdb's table, derived via immunoSEQ multiplex PCR, lists solely in-frame clones and lacks some. V, J and clone size are those of that table, while D and trimming were read from the DNA. This table holds roughly 100,000 clones, 89% found once. The germline CDR1 and CDR2 sequences are SGHRS and YFSETQ. Trimming cost V 0 bases and J 0 bases; bases outside gene matches: 6. The CDR3 is made up of 17 amino acids. This chain links TRBV5-1 with TRBJ2-1, with 7 positions matching TRBD2. The receptor was derived from a woman of 80 years or more in a cohort sampled during active COVID-19. Sequenced input: peripheral blood. The DNA for the CDR3 is TGCGCCAGCAGCTTGGCCGGCGGGGGTTTCTCCTACAATGAGCAGTTCTTC. As protein: CASSLAGGGFSYNEQFF.